These T cell receptor beta chains were read from a single sample in a study of beta chain features in type 1 diabetes. TCRdb's table, derived via immunoSEQ multiplex PCR, lists solely in-frame clones and lacks some. The table includes fewer than 500,000 clones, approximately 15% detected once. Sequencing used naive CD4+ T cells from blood. These receptors all come from a young man in good health. The conserved cysteine and the conserved F or W are not part of the CDR3 here. Clone size appears in some rows only: once, few, many, or a class for an expanded clone.

CDR3 protein	V gene	J gene	clone size
SGQGYYGYT	TRBV20-1	TRBJ1-2	few
ASSPSSGNTIY	TRBV7-2	TRBJ1-3	few
ASSGTRSPYNEQF	TRBV2	TRBJ2-1	NA
ASSIWGQETQY	TRBV19	TRBJ2-5	NA
ASSNRVSNGGGYT	TRBV7-9	TRBJ1-2	few
ASSQGELLMPSNEQF	TRBV4-1	TRBJ2-1	few
ASSLGEGTPSGAF	TRBV5-1	TRBJ1-1	few
ASRRQGEETQY	TRBV6-6	TRBJ2-5	few
ASSFTVNTEAF	TRBV5-1	TRBJ1-1	few
ASSRLAGGQETQY	TRBV7-3	TRBJ2-5	few
AWRNSGNTIY	TRBV30	TRBJ1-3	NA
ASSWGGLPPFYEQY	TRBV5-4	TRBJ2-7	few
ASSHDRSGTEAF	TRBV4-1	TRBJ1-1	few
ASSYRDPNQPQH	TRBV7-8	TRBJ1-5	NA
ASSPAGTGMETQY	TRBV7-2	TRBJ2-5	few
ASSYTKRRAETQY	TRBV6-5	TRBJ2-5	few
AWSRQGFSEPQH	TRBV30	TRBJ1-5	few
SGSGTGSSYEQY	TRBV29-1	TRBJ2-7	few
ASSQDTGTGNTIY	TRBV4-3	TRBJ1-3	NA
AWTSGRSYNEQF	TRBV30	TRBJ2-1	few
ASSFLLAGKETQY	TRBV11-1	TRBJ2-5	few
ASSTNRAGANVLT	TRBV16	TRBJ2-6	NA
SAKQGNTQH	TRBV20-1	TRBJ1-5	few
ASGAGEVDTQY	TRBV6-1	TRBJ2-3	few
AISPGQTYNEQF	TRBV10-3	TRBJ2-1	NA
AWGLAGGSTDTQY	TRBV30	TRBJ2-3	few
ASSAHGTRTYEQY	TRBV19	TRBJ2-7	NA
ASGRLEALNEQF	TRBV4-3	TRBJ2-1	NA
ASRGPRETQY	TRBV6-5	TRBJ2-5	few
AWRGQSLGGYT	TRBV30	TRBJ1-2	many
ASSVENTEAF	TRBV9	TRBJ1-1	NA